A single sample gave rise to the 18 T cell receptor beta chains below, sequenced in a study of T cells in Graves' hyperthyroidism and ophthalmopathy. TCR beta CDR3 sequences were amplified from RNA transcripts. The HTBI primer set served for first-round RT-PCR of the TCR CDR3. Via MiXCR, TCRdb re-called the multiplex PCR reads, giving one row per CDR3 protein. Here the sample spans 450,000 to 700,000 distinct CDR3 sequences, under 60% being singletons. What was sequenced was peripheral blood or thyroid tissue (not recorded which). Receptors originate from an adult woman with Graves' disease, either hyperthyroidism or ophthalmopathy (not recorded which).

This clonotype was observed a handful of times. The V and J genes are TRBV25-1 and TRBJ1-4, with a tentative D call TRBD1 (5 bases). This CDR3 spans 13 amino acids. Trimming stripped 9 bases from V and 3 bases from J, with 11 bases between. Germline CDR1 MGHDK, CDR2 SYGVNS. The DNA for the CDR3 is TGTGCCAGTTCCACGGGGGCTAATGAAAAACTGTTTTTT. This encodes CASSTGANEKLFF.

Many counts were recorded for this clonotype. The V gene is TRBV7-3, the J gene TRBJ2-7; TRBD2 matches 8 bases. The CDR3 length is 14 residues. Germline CDR1 is SGHTA and CDR2 is FQGTGA. Germline trimming cut 2 bases from V and 4 bases from J; bases unmatched to any gene: 4. The chain's CDR3 is CASSLYAGGYEQYF. Here the CDR3 DNA reads TGTGCCAGCAGCTTATATGCGGGAGGATACGAGCAGTACTTC. The full variable domain, its missing parts supplied by reference TRBV7-3 and TRBJ2-7, is GAGVSQTPSNKVTEKGKYVELRCDPISGHTALYWYRQSLGQGPEFLIYFQGTGAADDSGLPNDRFFAVRPEGSVSTLKIQRTERGDSAVYLCASSLYAGGYEQYFGPGTRLTVT.

Ten or more counts support this clonotype. The chain links TRBV4-2 to TRBJ2-2, with TRBD2 matching 7 bases. The CDR3 length is 17 residues. The germline CDR1 and CDR2 sequences are LGHNA and YNFKEQ. After removal of 1 base from V and 6 bases from J, the junction contained 11 bases not matched to a gene. As DNA, the CDR3 is TGTGCCAGCAGCCAAGCTTTAGGCGGGAGTACGGCCGGGGAGCTGTTTTTT. This translates into CASSQALGGSTAGELFF.

This clonotype was found once. The junction differs from germline at one of its ends, possibly a read error. CDR3 in amino acids: CASQGESKEALF. For the CDR3, the DNA is TGTGCCTCGCAGGGAGAATCTAAGGAAGCTCTCTTT. The chain couples TRBV30 to TRBJ1-1; D possibly corresponds to TRBD1 (5 bases). Germline V lookup: CDR1 GTSNPN, CDR2 SVGIG (reference sequence). This CDR3 contains 12 residues.

This clonotype has a single count. This chain connects TRBV6-2 or TRBV6-3 to TRBJ2-5; D call uncertain. The germline V gene has CDR1 MNHEY and CDR2 SVGEGT. V lost 0 bases and J 5 bases, leaving 7 bases between the germline ends. CDR3 length: 13 amino acids. CDR3: CASSYSRRETQYF. The CDR3 nucleotides read TGTGCCAGCAGTTACTCCCGAAGGGAGACCCAGTACTTC.

The chain employs TRBV12-1 and TRBJ2-5. The J call may not be correct, given that the DNA end is closer to TRBJ2-7. TRBV12-1 is designated a pseudogene. The CDR3 consists of 12 residues. The CDR3 sequence is CASSFEAYEQYF. The DNA for the CDR3 is TGTGCCAGCAGCTTTGAGGCCTACGAGCAGTACTTC.

This clonotype was seen at least ten times. CDR3 loop: CASRMGSPGANVLTF. DNA of the CDR3: TGTGCCAGCAGAATGGGCTCCCCTGGGGCCAACGTCCTGACTTTC. The V call is TRBV6-5, the J call TRBJ2-6; D is uncertain. The CDR3 contains 15 residues. Looked up from germline, CDR1 is MNHEY and CDR2 is SVGAGI. Trimming left V 6 bases short and J 2 bases short, with 11 bases between.

This chain links TRBV7-8 with TRBJ2-7; 8 nucleotides align to TRBD2. CDR1 and CDR2 (germline): SGHVS, FQNEAQ. Trimming at V came to 2 bases and at J to 2 bases, leaving 5 bases not matched to a gene. This CDR3 has 15 residues. The CDR3 loop is CASSLSGGFTYEQYF. The CDR3, as DNA: TGTGCCAGCAGCTTAAGCGGGGGATTCACCTACGAGCAGTACTTC.

This clonotype appeared a few times. The V call is TRBV6-6, the J call TRBJ2-7, with D uncertain. The CDR3 extends over 14 amino acids. The germline CDR1 and CDR2 sequences are MNHNY and SVGAGI (reference sequence). CDR3 DNA: TGTGCTACCGGTCCCCGGGTCTTAGACTACGAGCAGTACTTC. Protein sequence: CATGPRVLDYEQYF.

The rearrangement links TRBV7-9 to TRBJ1-2, with 11 bases identical to TRBD1. Germline CDR1 and CDR2: SEHNR and FQNEAQ (reference sequence). V lost 5 bases, J lost 3 bases, and 8 bases stayed unmatched. The CDR3 totals 16 residues. The CDR3 region has the DNA TGTGCCAGCAGCCTCAGGACAGGGGGCGTTCACTATGGCTACACCTTC. Amino acid sequence: CASSLRTGGVHYGYTF.

The J gene is TRBJ2-7, the V gene TRBV7-2, with 9 positions matching TRBD1. The CDR3 sequence is 15 residues long. With 2 bases clipped from V and 2 bases from J, the junction kept 4 bases outside the gene matches. Germline-derived CDR1 and CDR2 are SGHTA and FQGNSA. The CDR3 is CASSLPTGGTYEQYF. CDR3 sequence (DNA): TGTGCCAGCAGCTTACCGACAGGGGGAACCTACGAGCAGTACTTC.

The V and J genes are TRBV12-3 or TRBV12-4 and TRBJ1-1, with D possibly being TRBD1 (6 bases). V shed 4 bases and J shed 8 bases, with 14 bases lying between them. This CDR3 is 13 amino acids long. The CDR3 DNA reads TGTGCCAGCAGTTCCGCGGGGGCAGTCGAAGCTTTCTTT. Translation: CASSSAGAVEAFF.

This clonotype was seen more than once but under ten times. The chain joins TRBV29-1 to TRBJ2-5; TRBD2 might be the D (6 bases). This CDR3 spans 12 amino acids. Germline CDR1 reads SQVTM; CDR2 reads ANQGSEA. V lost 5 bases to trimming and J lost 5 bases, with 12 bases between them. CDR3 sequence (DNA): TGCAGCGTTTCGGGAGATTTGGAGACCCAGTACTTC. It specifies CSVSGDLETQYF. The entire variable domain, with the rest obtained from reference TRBV29-1 and TRBJ2-5, is as follows: SAVISQKPSRDICQRGTSLTIQCQVDSQVTMMFWYRQQPGQSLTLIATANQGSEATYESGFVIDKFPISRPNLTFSTLTVSNMSPEDSSIYLCSVSGDLETQYFGPGTRLLVL.

This clonotype was seen at least ten times. The chain links TRBV4-2 to TRBJ2-7; 7 positions match TRBD2. Germline-derived CDR1 and CDR2 are LGHNA and YNFKEQ. The CDR3 length is 13 residues. The V and J ends lost 6 bases and 3 bases, in that order; junction bases with no gene match: 5. This CDR3 reads CASRSTSLYEQYF. The CDR3, as DNA: TGTGCCAGCAGGTCGACTAGCCTCTACGAGCAGTACTTC.

The V and J genes are TRBV29-1 and TRBJ2-7, with 11 bases aligning to TRBD1. The CDR3 spans 12 residues. Germline CDR1 reads SQVTM; CDR2 reads ANQGSEA. The trim removed 7 bases at V and 4 bases at J, leaving 3 bases unmatched. For the CDR3, the DNA is TGCAGCGGGACAGGGGGCGGATACGAGCAGTACTTC. Residues: CSGTGGGYEQYF.

Only a few counts were recorded for this clonotype. The chain recombines TRBV6-5 with TRBJ2-7; perhaps TRBD2 as D (5 bases). Germline lookup yields CDR1 MNHEY and CDR2 SVGAGI. Trimming cost V 6 bases and J 2 bases, with 14 bases left between them. This CDR3 spans 14 amino acids. CDR3 residues: CASRTEQRAYEQYF. The CDR3 bases are TGTGCCAGCAGGACGGAGCAGAGGGCCTACGAGCAGTACTTC.

This clonotype occurred many times. The chain uses TRBV6-1 and TRBJ2-5; possible D gene TRBD1, 5 bases. V shed 3 bases and J shed 2 bases, with 10 bases lying between them. This CDR3 contains 14 residues. The germline V gene encodes CDR1 MNHNS and CDR2 SASEGT. For the CDR3, the DNA is TGTGCCAGCAGTGAGACAGTTGCACAAGAGACCCAGTACTTC. Translation: CASSETVAQETQYF.

In DNA form, the CDR3 reads TGCGCCAGCAGGCGGGACAGTAGACAAGAGACCCAGTACTTC. Protein sequence: CASRRDSRQETQYF. V and J are TRBV5-1 and TRBJ2-5, with D perhaps TRBD1 (7 bases). V gave up 5 bases and J gave up 2 bases, with 13 bases separating them. The germline V gene has CDR1 SGHRS and CDR2 YFSETQ. The CDR3 has 14 residues. Drawing the rest from reference TRBV5-1 and TRBJ2-5, the complete variable domain is KAGVTQTPRYLIKTRGQQVTLSCSPISGHRSVSWYQQTPGQGLQFLFEYFSETQRNKGNFPGRFSGRQFSNSRSEMNVSTLELGDSALYLCASRRDSRQETQYFGPGTRLLVL.